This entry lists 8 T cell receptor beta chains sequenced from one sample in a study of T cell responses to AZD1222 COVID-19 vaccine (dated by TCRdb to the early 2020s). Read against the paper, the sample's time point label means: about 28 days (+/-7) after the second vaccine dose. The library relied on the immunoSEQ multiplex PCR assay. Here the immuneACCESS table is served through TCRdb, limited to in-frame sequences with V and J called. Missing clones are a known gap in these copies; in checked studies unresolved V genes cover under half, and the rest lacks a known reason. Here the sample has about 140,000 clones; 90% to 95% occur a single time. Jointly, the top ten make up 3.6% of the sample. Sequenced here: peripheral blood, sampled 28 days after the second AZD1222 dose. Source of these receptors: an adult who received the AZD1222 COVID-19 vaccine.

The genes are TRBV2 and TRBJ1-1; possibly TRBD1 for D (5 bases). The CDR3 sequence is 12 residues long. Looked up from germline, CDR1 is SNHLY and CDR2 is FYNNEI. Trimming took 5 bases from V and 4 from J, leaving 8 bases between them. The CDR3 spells CASSPTGTEAFF. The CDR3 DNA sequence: TGTGCCAGCAGTCCAACAGGCACTGAAGCTTTCTTT. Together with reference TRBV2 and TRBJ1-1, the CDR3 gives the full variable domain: EPEVTQTPSHQVTQMGQEVILRCVPISNHLYFYWYRQILGQKVEFLVSFYNNEISEKSEIFDDQFSVERPDGSNFTLKIRSTKLEDSAMYFCASSPTGTEAFFGQGTRLTVV.

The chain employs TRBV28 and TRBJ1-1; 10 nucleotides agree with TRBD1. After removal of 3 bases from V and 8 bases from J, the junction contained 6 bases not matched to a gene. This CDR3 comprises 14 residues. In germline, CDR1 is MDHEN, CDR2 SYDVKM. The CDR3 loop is CASSLLPGQGEAFF. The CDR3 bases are TGTGCCAGCAGTTTGCTCCCGGGACAGGGGGAAGCTTTCTTT.

CDR3 sequence reads: CSVGGGGRETQYF. The DNA for the CDR3 is TGCAGCGTTGGAGGGGGCGGGAGGGAGACCCAGTACTTC. The chain recombines TRBV29-1 with TRBJ2-5, with a weak D call TRBD2 (8 bases). CDR3 length equals 13 residues. The V gene's germline CDR1 is SQVTM and CDR2 ANQGSEA. Trimming removed 4 bases from V and 5 bases from J, with 14 bases in between.

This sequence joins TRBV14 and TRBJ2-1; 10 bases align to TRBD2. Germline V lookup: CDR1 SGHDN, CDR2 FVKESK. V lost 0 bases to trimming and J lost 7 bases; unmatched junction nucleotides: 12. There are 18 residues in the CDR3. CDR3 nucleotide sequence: TGTGCCAGCAGCCAAGAATCTGGGATTAGCGGGAGGCAGAATGAGCAGTTCTTC. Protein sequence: CASSQESGISGRQNEQFF.

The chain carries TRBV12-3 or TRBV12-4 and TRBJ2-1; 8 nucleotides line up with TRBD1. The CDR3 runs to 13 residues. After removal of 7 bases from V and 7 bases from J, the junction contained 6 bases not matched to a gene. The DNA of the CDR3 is TGTGCCAGCAAACAGACAGGGGCGAATGAGCAGTTCTTC. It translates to CASKQTGANEQFF.

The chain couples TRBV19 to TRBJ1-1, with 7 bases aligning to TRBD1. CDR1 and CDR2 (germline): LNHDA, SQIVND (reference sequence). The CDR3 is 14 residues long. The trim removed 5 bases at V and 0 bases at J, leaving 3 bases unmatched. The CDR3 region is CASSSQGMNTEAFF. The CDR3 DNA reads TGTGCCAGTAGTTCACAGGGGATGAACACTGAAGCTTTCTTT.

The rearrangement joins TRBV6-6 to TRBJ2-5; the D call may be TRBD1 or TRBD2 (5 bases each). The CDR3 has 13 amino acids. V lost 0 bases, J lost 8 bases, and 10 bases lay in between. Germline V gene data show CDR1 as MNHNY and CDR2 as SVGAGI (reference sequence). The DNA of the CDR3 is TGTGCCAGCAGTTACTCGAATGGGGGTACCCAGTACTTC. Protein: CASSYSNGGTQYF.

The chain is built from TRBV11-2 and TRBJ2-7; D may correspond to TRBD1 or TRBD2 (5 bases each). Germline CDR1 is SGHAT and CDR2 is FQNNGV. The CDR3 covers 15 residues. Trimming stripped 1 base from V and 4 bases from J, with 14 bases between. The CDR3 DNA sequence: TGTGCCAGCAGCTTAGGAGGCAGGGACGTTTACGAGCAGTACTTC. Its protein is CASSLGGRDVYEQYF.